These 14 T cell receptor beta chains share one sample of origin, sequenced in a study of OX40 agonist ivuxolimab in advanced cancers. The repertoire was sequenced with immunoSEQ multiplex PCR; TCRdb's copy has only in-frame clones and lacks some. The table lists about 91,000 clones, 85% to 90% of them singletons, with roughly 2.1% in the top ten. This material consisted of CD4+ or CD8+ T cells sorted from blood, taken in a trial of the OX40 agonist ivuxolimab. These receptors were collected from an adult with an advanced solid tumor such as melanoma, head and neck, liver or kidney cancer.

The gene calls are TRBV5-1 and TRBJ2-1, with 12 positions matching TRBD2. This CDR3 spans 15 amino acids. V shed 3 bases and J 3 bases; nucleotides not matched to a gene: 1. Germline V lookup: CDR1 SGHRS, CDR2 YFSETQ. CDR3 in amino acids: CASSSGLAGYNEQFF. In DNA form, the CDR3 reads TGCGCCAGCAGCTCGGGACTAGCGGGCTACAATGAGCAGTTCTTC.

This chain links TRBV5-1 with TRBJ2-5; unclear D gene. CDR3 length: 12 amino acids. Germline V gives CDR1 SGHRS, CDR2 YFSETQ. V gave up 3 bases and J gave up 2 bases, with 5 bases separating them. This CDR3 is CASSSNQETQYF. In nucleotides, the CDR3 is TGCGCCAGCAGCTCCAATCAAGAGACCCAGTACTTC.

This chain joins TRBV7-8 and TRBJ1-4, with TRBD1 as a possible D gene (6 bases). Trimming stripped 6 bases from V and 4 bases from J, with 15 bases between. The length of the CDR3 is 15 residues. CDR1 is SGHVS, CDR2 FQNEAQ, per germline. Here the CDR3 DNA reads TGTGCCAGCAGATATGGGGGGCAAGTTAATGAAAAACTGTTTTTT. It translates to CASRYGGQVNEKLFF.

This clone was seen just once. The V call is TRBV5-6, the J call TRBJ2-3, with 7 bases identical to TRBD2. Germline CDR1 reads SGHDT; CDR2 reads YYEEEE. V shed 3 bases, J shed 7 bases, and the junction held 8 bases outside the gene matches. This CDR3 spans 14 amino acids. The DNA for the CDR3 is TGTGCCAGCAGCTCCCCCGGGGAGGGGAATACGCAGTATTTT. This translates into CASSSPGEGNTQYF.

The V gene is TRBV5-1, the J gene TRBJ1-1; 8 positions match TRBD1. The CDR3 consists of 11 residues. Trimming at V came to 4 bases and at J to 10 bases, leaving 3 bases not matched to a gene. Germline CDR1 and CDR2: SGHRS and YFSETQ. For the CDR3, the DNA is TGCGCCAGCAGCGGACAGGGTTTAGCTTTCTTT. Its translation: CASSGQGLAFF.

The chain uses TRBV10-1 and TRBJ2-6, with TRBD1 matching 7 bases. The CDR3 is 16 amino acids. Germline V gives CDR1 WNHNN, CDR2 SYGVQD (reference sequence). The J segment lost 0 bases and the V segment lost 6 bases, leaving 5 bases of the junction unmatched. CDR3 sequence (DNA): TGCGCCAGCAGCCCCACAGGGGCCTCTGGGGCCAACGTCCTGACTTTC. This sequence encodes CASSPTGASGANVLTF.

A single count supports this clone. The gene calls are TRBV6-5 and TRBJ1-1; tentatively, D is TRBD1 (5 bases). The V end lost 8 bases, the J end lost 4 bases, and 11 bases lay between the germline ends. CDR3 length: 12 residues. Germline assignment: CDR1 MNHEY and CDR2 SVGAGI. The CDR3 sequence is CASGEGTTEAFF. In nucleotides, the CDR3 is TGTGCCAGCGGGGAAGGGACCACTGAAGCTTTCTTT.

V is TRBV18 and J is TRBJ2-1; D may be TRBD1 or TRBD2 (5 bases each). The ends were cut back, 4 bases at V and 0 bases at J, with 19 bases in the middle. Germline assignment: CDR1 KGHSH and CDR2 LQKENI. This CDR3 is built from 18 residues. The CDR3 sequence is CASSLLDPGTDSYNEQFF. The CDR3 region has the DNA TGTGCCAGCTCACTTCTTGACCCCGGGACCGACTCCTACAATGAGCAGTTCTTC.

The rearrangement links TRBV28 to TRBJ1-1, with D perhaps matching TRBD1 (6 bases). Trimming cost V 3 bases and J 0 bases, with 8 bases left between them. The CDR3 consists of 14 residues. Germline values: CDR1 MDHEN, CDR2 SYDVKM. CDR3 sequence: CASSLGGLNTEAFF. In nucleotides, the CDR3 is TGTGCCAGCAGTTTGGGGGGCTTGAACACTGAAGCTTTCTTT. Complete variable domain (other parts from reference TRBV28 and TRBJ1-1): DVKVTQSSRYLVKRTGEKVFLECVQDMDHENMFWYRQDPGLGLRLIYFSYDVKMKEKGDIPEGYSVSREKKERFSLILESASTNQTSMYLCASSLGGLNTEAFFGQGTRLTVV.

The chain recombines TRBV11-2 with TRBJ2-7; D is possibly TRBD1 or TRBD2 (7 bases each). Trimming stripped 5 bases from V and 2 bases from J, with 13 bases between. This CDR3 region has 14 residues. Per the germline V gene, CDR1 is SGHAT and CDR2 is FQNNGV. CDR3 region: CASSGRGGAYEQYF. CDR3 nucleotide sequence: TGTGCCAGCAGCGGCAGGGGGGGGGCCTACGAGCAGTACTTC.

The gene calls are TRBV9 and TRBJ1-2, with TRBD1 identical over 8 bases. Germline assignment: CDR1 SGDLS and CDR2 YYNGEE. V gave up 5 bases and J gave up 0 bases; unmatched junction bases: 9. The CDR3 totals 16 residues. CDR3 loop: CASSAGGAIPNYGYTF. For the CDR3, the DNA is TGTGCCAGCAGTGCAGGGGGCGCGATTCCTAACTATGGCTACACCTTC.

The CDR3 nucleotides read TGCAGCGTTGAAGAAGGCCCCGGGACTAGCGGGAGCTATCGCTACAATGAGCAGTTCTTC. Translating it yields CSVEEGPGTSGSYRYNEQFF. The chain joins TRBV29-1 to TRBJ2-1; 14 nucleotides line up with TRBD2. The J segment lost 3 bases and the V segment lost 0 bases, leaving 13 bases of the junction unmatched. The CDR3 is 20 amino acids. The germline V gene encodes CDR1 SQVTM and CDR2 ANQGSEA.

The CDR3 loop is CASSQMSGGTNEKLFF. For the CDR3, the DNA is TGCGCCAGCAGCCAAATGTCTGGGGGGACCAATGAAAAACTGTTTTTT. The rearrangement joins TRBV5-1 to TRBJ1-4; possible D gene TRBD1, 5 bases. Germline V gene data show CDR1 as SGHRS and CDR2 as YFSETQ. V dropped 4 bases and J dropped 5 bases, with 18 bases sitting between them. CDR3 length equals 16 residues.

V gene TRBV11-3 combines with J gene TRBJ2-7, with TRBD2 matching over 7 bases. V lost 5 bases and J lost 4; bases outside the gene matches: 8. Germline CDR1 and CDR2: SGHNT and YENEEA. The CDR3 is made up of 14 amino acids. DNA of the CDR3: TGTGCCAGCAGCCCAGAAGCGGGAATGTACGAGCAGTACTTC. Translating gives CASSPEAGMYEQYF.